This entry lists 21 T cell receptor beta chains sequenced from one sample in a study of cytomegalovirus exposure and HLA in healthy donors. Method: immunoSEQ multiplex PCR; TCRdb's copy keeps in-frame clones and lacks some. The table includes fewer than 120,000 clones, roughly nine tenths detected once. Sequenced: PBMCs. The receptors come from a woman in her late teens or twenties in good health and CMV-seronegative.

The rearrangement uses TRBV14 and TRBJ2-5; a weak D match, TRBD1 (6 bases). The V gene's germline CDR1 is SGHDN and CDR2 FVKESK. Trimming stripped 4 bases from V and 2 bases from J, with 11 bases between. The CDR3 is 14 amino acids. CDR3 region: CASSPRTAQETQYF. DNA for the CDR3: TGTGCCAGCAGCCCGCGGACAGCTCAAGAGACCCAGTACTTC.

The chain carries TRBV28 and TRBJ1-2; 9 positions agree with TRBD1. The J segment lost 3 bases and the V segment lost 7 bases, leaving 27 bases of the junction unmatched. The CDR3 has 21 amino acids. CDR1 is MDHEN and CDR2 is SYDVKM in the germline V gene. CDR3: CASTIPGRFGTGSTYYYGYTF. For the CDR3, the DNA is TGTGCCAGCACCATTCCCGGAAGGTTCGGGACAGGGTCTACCTATTACTATGGCTACACCTTC.

This clone was seen once. The gene calls are TRBV2 and TRBJ1-5; no firm D call. From germline, CDR1 is SNHLY and CDR2 FYNNEI. The CDR3 has 16 residues. V was shortened by 5 bases and J by 0 bases, with 14 bases between the two germline ends. The DNA of the CDR3 is TGTGCCAGCAGTCCTGTGTCGGGTTATAGCAATCAGCCCCAGCATTTT. Translating gives CASSPVSGYSNQPQHF.

This clone was observed a single time. The genes are TRBV7-6 and TRBJ1-1; D remains unclear. V shed 2 bases and J shed 4 bases, with 8 bases lying between them. In germline, CDR1 is SGHVS, CDR2 FNYEAQ. CDR3 size: 13 residues. The chain's CDR3 is CASSLSVSTEAFF. The CDR3 nucleotides read TGTGCCAGCAGCTTAAGTGTGAGCACTGAAGCTTTCTTT.

CDR3 coding DNA: TGTGCCAGCAGCTTGTATGGGGAGGGCTCCTACAATGAGCAGTTCTTC. It is translated as CASSLYGEGSYNEQFF. The rearrangement uses TRBV5-4 and TRBJ2-1, with 7 nucleotides matching TRBD2. Trimming removed 1 base from V and 0 bases from J; junction bases left unmatched: 4. The CDR3 length is 16 residues. In germline, CDR1 is SGHNT, CDR2 YYREEE (reference sequence).

The chain carries TRBV7-2 and TRBJ1-2; unclear D gene. There are 13 residues in the CDR3. Germline-derived CDR1 and CDR2 are SGHTA and FQGNSA. Trimming removed 4 bases at V and 1 base at J, with 7 bases between. The DNA of the CDR3 is TGTGCCAGCAGCTCCGGGATTAACTATGGCTACACCTTC. Protein sequence: CASSSGINYGYTF.

This clone was observed once. The chain is built from TRBV15 and TRBJ1-5, with 9 positions matching TRBD1. Trimming cost V 1 base and J 6 bases; bases outside gene matches: 7. CDR3 length: 16 residues. The germline CDR1 and CDR2 sequences are LNHNV and YYDKDF (reference sequence). CDR3 residues: CATSRAGTGLGQPQHF. CDR3 DNA: TGTGCCACCAGCAGAGCCGGGACAGGGCTCGGTCAGCCCCAGCATTTT.

The chain uses TRBV11-2 and TRBJ2-1, with TRBD2 matching 9 bases. Per germline, CDR1 SGHAT and CDR2 FQNNGV. The CDR3 is made up of 17 amino acids. J lost 7 bases, V lost 5 bases, and 15 bases had no gene match. The CDR3 protein is CASSPRWVSGGKNEQFF. The CDR3 bases are TGTGCCAGCAGCCCCCGCTGGGTTAGCGGGGGCAAGAATGAGCAGTTCTTC.

This clone came up a few times. This chain joins TRBV7-3 and TRBJ1-5; possibly TRBD1 for D (5 bases). V lost 9 bases, J lost 6 bases, and 12 bases lay in between. Germline V CDR1 and CDR2: SGHTA, FQGTGA. The length of the CDR3 is 12 residues. The CDR3 region has the DNA TGTGCCAGATCGCGGGGCGGTCAGCCCCAGCATTTT. This gives the protein CARSRGGQPQHF.

Only a few counts were recorded for this clone. The rearrangement uses TRBV19 and TRBJ2-2, with a possible D match to TRBD2 (6 bases). This CDR3 spans 16 amino acids. Trimming left V 4 bases short and J 4 bases short, with 16 bases between. The germline gives CDR1 LNHDA, CDR2 SQIVND (reference sequence). As DNA, the CDR3 is TGTGCCAGTAGTACCCGGACTATATGGAGCACCGGGGAGCTGTTTTTT. Protein product: CASSTRTIWSTGELFF.

The chain employs TRBV4-2 and TRBJ1-2; 8 bases fit TRBD1. This CDR3 is built from 14 residues. V was clipped by 4 bases and J by 1 base; unmatched bases: 2. In germline, CDR1 is LGHNA, CDR2 YNFKEQ. The DNA of the CDR3 is TGTGCCAGCAGCCCGACAGGGGATAACTATGGCTACACCTTC. It specifies CASSPTGDNYGYTF.

This clone was detected once. CDR3 sequence reads: CASRTGGSNQPQHF. In nucleotides, the CDR3 is TGTGCAAGTCGCACAGGGGGGAGCAATCAGCCCCAGCATTTT. V usage is TRBV12-2 and J usage is TRBJ1-5; TRBD1 is the table's D call and was not checked against the DNA. TRBV12-2 is assigned pseudogene status. The length of the CDR3 is 14 residues.

The gene calls are TRBV19 and TRBJ2-7; perhaps TRBD2 as D (5 bases). The V end lost 3 bases, the J end lost 1 base, and 10 bases lay between the germline ends. The CDR3 length is 14 residues. Germline loops: CDR1 LNHDA, CDR2 SQIVND (reference sequence). The CDR3 coding sequence is TGTGCCAGTAGTATCGGTACGGGATCCTACGAGCAGTACTTC. Translating gives CASSIGTGSYEQYF.

The chain couples TRBV6-5 to TRBJ2-7, with TRBD1 identical over 11 bases. The CDR3 length is 15 residues. Germline lookup yields CDR1 MNHEY and CDR2 SVGAGI. V lost 6 bases to trimming and J lost 5 bases; unmatched junction nucleotides: 9. The CDR3 coding sequence is TGTGCCAGCAGGGATCCGGGACAGGGGGTCCACGAGCAGTACTTC. It translates to CASRDPGQGVHEQYF.

In DNA form, the CDR3 reads TGTGCCTGGAGTGTAAGGCAGGCTCACACTGAAGCTTTCTTT. Its protein product is CAWSVRQAHTEAFF. The chain uses TRBV30 and TRBJ1-1; D not resolved. V gave up 0 bases and J gave up 3 bases, with 11 bases separating them. CDR3 length: 14 amino acids. Per the germline V gene, CDR1 is GTSNPN and CDR2 is SVGIG (reference sequence).

The table lists this clone with a count of one. The chain couples TRBV10-3 to TRBJ2-3, with 12 bases lining up with TRBD2. Germline V gives CDR1 ENHRY, CDR2 SYGVKD. The CDR3 sequence is 15 residues long. V lost 3 bases to trimming and J lost 4 bases; unmatched junction nucleotides: 2. CDR3 amino acids: CAISDLAGGPDTQYF. The CDR3 bases are TGTGCCATCAGTGATCTAGCGGGGGGGCCAGATACGCAGTATTTT.

This clone was seen just once. CDR3 in amino acids: CASRHHRGTAEAFF. CDR3 nucleotides: TGTGCCAGCAGACACCACCGGGGGACAGCGGAAGCTTTCTTT. The chain has TRBV7-9 and TRBJ1-1, with 7 bases that match TRBD1. The J segment lost 8 bases and the V segment lost 6 bases, leaving 12 bases of the junction unmatched. CDR3 length equals 14 residues. Germline lookup yields CDR1 SEHNR and CDR2 FQNEAQ (reference sequence).

The chain is built from TRBV10-2 and TRBJ1-2; D might be TRBD1 (5 bases). Germline CDR1 and CDR2: WSHSY and SAAADI. V was shortened by 4 bases and J by 4 bases, with 19 bases between the two germline ends. The CDR3 has 16 amino acids. In DNA, the CDR3 is TGCGCCAGCAGTGGGGGGGACTCTCGATTACCCTATGGCTACACCTTC. It is translated as CASSGGDSRLPYGYTF.

V gene TRBV29-1 combines with J gene TRBJ2-7; TRBD1 agrees at 8 bases. The CDR3 is 12 amino acids. V lost 7 bases, J lost 2 bases, and 4 bases stayed unmatched. CDR1 SQVTM and CDR2 ANQGSEA come from the germline V gene. CDR3 sequence: CSALQGAYEQYF. The CDR3 nucleotides are TGCAGCGCGCTACAGGGGGCCTACGAGCAGTACTTC.

The chain links TRBV28 to TRBJ1-2; weak D call: TRBD1 (5 bases). This CDR3 region has 17 residues. Germline assignment: CDR1 MDHEN and CDR2 SYDVKM. V was trimmed by 4 bases and J by 4 bases, leaving 22 bases between them. CDR3 nucleotides: TGTGCCAGCAGTTGGCTTAGGGGAGGCTCGGGCGTCTATGGCTACACCTTC. Translated: CASSWLRGGSGVYGYTF.

This rearrangement joins TRBV5-1 to TRBJ2-7, with TRBD1 matching 9 bases. This CDR3 is built from 14 residues. The germline gives CDR1 SGHRS, CDR2 YFSETQ. V lost 0 bases, J lost 3 bases, and 1 base stayed unmatched. CDR3 in amino acids: CASSLGDRVYEQYF. In DNA, the CDR3 is TGCGCCAGCAGCTTGGGGGACAGGGTCTACGAGCAGTACTTC.